The subject of this entry is one T cell receptor (beta chain). The antigen remains undetermined. Some clones are missing from TCRdb's copy, which holds only in-frame ones; the method was immunoSEQ multiplex PCR. The data contain 27,000 or so clones, around 82% of them singletons. This sample was included in a study of OX40 agonist ivuxolimab in advanced cancers. Study information: Prior checkpoint blockade (anti-PD-1, anti-PD-L1 or anti-CTLA-4) was permitted; over 30% had it. Study-wide results and caveats: The study found that CD8+ T cells averaged more expanded clones than CD4+.

The germline CDR1 and CDR2 sequences are MGHRA and YSYEKL. The CDR3 extends over 15 amino acids. V was pared by 4 bases and J by 2 bases, with 15 bases between. The receptor comes from an adult with an advanced solid tumor such as melanoma, head and neck, liver or kidney cancer. The chain couples TRBV4-1 to TRBJ2-7, with D tentatively TRBD1 (5 bases). The sample here was CD4+ or CD8+ T cells sorted from blood, taken in a trial of the OX40 agonist ivuxolimab. The CDR3 protein is CASSPLDTSTYEQYF. The CDR3, as DNA: TGCGCCAGCAGCCCCCTGGACACCTCAACCTACGAGCAGTACTTC.